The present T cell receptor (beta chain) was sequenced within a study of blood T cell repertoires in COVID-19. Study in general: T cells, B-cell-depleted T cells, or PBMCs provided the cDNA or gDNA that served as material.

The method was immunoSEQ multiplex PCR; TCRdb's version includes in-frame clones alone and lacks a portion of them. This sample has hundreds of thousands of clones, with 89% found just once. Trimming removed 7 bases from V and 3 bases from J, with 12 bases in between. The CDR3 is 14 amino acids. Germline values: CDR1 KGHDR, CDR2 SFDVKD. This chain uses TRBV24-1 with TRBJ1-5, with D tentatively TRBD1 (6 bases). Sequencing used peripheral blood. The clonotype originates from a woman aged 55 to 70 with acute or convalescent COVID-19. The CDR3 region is CATRPSGDNQPQHF. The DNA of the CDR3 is TGTGCCACCAGACCTTCAGGGGACAATCAGCCCCAGCATTTT.